These 24 T cell receptor beta chains share one sample of origin, sequenced in a study of T cell changes during pregnancy in multiple sclerosis. TCRdb keeps only in-frame clones here, not all; method: immunoSEQ multiplex PCR. The profile covers 65,000 to 90,000 clones, with around 92% appearing a single time and 2.5% to 3.5% taken by the ten largest. The sample was peripheral blood, taken in the third trimester of pregnancy. Receptors were obtained from a female donor in good health, enrolled as a control in a pregnancy study.

CDR3 in DNA: TGTGCCAGCAGTAAGACAGGGATTGAGCAGTACTTC. Amino acids: CASSKTGIEQYF. The chain joins TRBV6-5 to TRBJ2-7; 7 bases align to TRBD1. CDR1 and CDR2 (germline): MNHEY, SVGAGI. Trimming took 5 bases from V and 7 from J; bases not matched to a gene: 5. The CDR3 is made up of 12 amino acids.

V is TRBV4-1 and J is TRBJ2-1; 8 nucleotides agree with TRBD1. Trimming at V came to 0 bases and at J to 9 bases, leaving 7 bases not matched to a gene. The CDR3 length is 15 residues. Germline CDR1 is MGHRA and CDR2 is YSYEKL. The CDR3 nucleotides read TGCGCCAGCAGCCAAGATCGGCAGGGGGCGATTGAGCAGTTCTTC. Its translation is CASSQDRQGAIEQFF.

This chain connects TRBV19 to TRBJ2-3, with TRBD2 matching over 13 bases. J gave up 2 bases and V 4 bases, and 9 bases lay outside the gene matches. Germline V gene sequence: CDR1 LNHDA, CDR2 SQIVND (reference sequence). The CDR3 covers 18 residues. This CDR3 is CASSTQGLAGAITDTQYF. As DNA, the CDR3 is TGTGCCAGTAGTACGCAAGGACTAGCGGGGGCCATCACAGATACGCAGTATTTT.

This clone was counted once. V and J are TRBV5-8 and TRBJ2-1, with 15 positions matching TRBD2. V dropped 3 bases and J dropped 1; count of bases not matched to a gene: 2. From germline, CDR1 is SGHTS and CDR2 YDEGEE. This CDR3 is 17 amino acids long. CDR3 in amino acids: CASSSGLAGGSYNEQFF. In DNA form, the CDR3 reads TGTGCCAGCAGCTCCGGACTAGCGGGGGGGTCCTACAATGAGCAGTTCTTC.

V gene TRBV5-5 combines with J gene TRBJ2-3; D ambiguous. V lost 1 base and J lost 6, with 12 bases in between. The CDR3 has 14 amino acids. Looked up from germline, CDR1 is SGHKS and CDR2 is YYEKEE (reference sequence). The CDR3 coding sequence is TGTGCCAGCAGCTTGAACCGGTTCAGGGATACGCAGTATTTT. Protein sequence: CASSLNRFRDTQYF. Full variable domain (missing parts from reference TRBV5-5 and TRBJ2-3): DAGVTQSPTHLIKTRGQQVTLRCSPISGHKSVSWYQQVLGQGPQFIFQYYEKEERGRGNFPDRFSARQFPNYSSELNVNALLLGDSALYLCASSLNRFRDTQYFGPGTRLTVL.

The genes are TRBV9 and TRBJ2-1; TRBD2 matches at 7 bases. With 4 bases clipped from V and 2 bases from J, the junction kept 3 bases outside the gene matches. Per germline, CDR1 SGDLS and CDR2 YYNGEE. The CDR3 consists of 14 residues. CDR3: CASSPGTTYNEQFF. The CDR3 region has the DNA TGTGCCAGCAGCCCCGGGACTACCTACAATGAGCAGTTCTTC.

This chain uses TRBV7-9 with TRBJ2-5; a weak D match, TRBD1 (5 bases). The CDR3 extends over 13 amino acids. Germline values: CDR1 SEHNR, CDR2 FQNEAQ (reference sequence). V was cut by 1 base and J by 10 bases, with 13 bases left in between. CDR3 DNA: TGTGCCAGCAGCTTAGAGATAGGGGATAACCAGTACTTC. It yields the protein CASSLEIGDNQYF.

This chain connects TRBV7-2 to TRBJ1-6, with 10 bases identical to TRBD1. The germline CDR1 and CDR2 sequences are SGHTA and FQGNSA. The J segment lost 9 bases and the V segment lost 5 bases, leaving 10 bases of the junction unmatched. The CDR3 sequence is 16 residues long. DNA of the CDR3: TGTGCCAGCAGCCCTCAGAGACAGGGGGCAGGTTCACCCCTCCACTTT. Its protein is CASSPQRQGAGSPLHF.

The CDR3: CASSLELKETQYF. CDR3 in DNA: TGTGCCAGCAGCTTGGAACTTAAAGAGACCCAGTACTTC. The chain uses TRBV5-4 and TRBJ2-5, with unresolved D. CDR3 length: 13 amino acids. The V gene lost 0 bases and the J gene lost 3 bases, with 6 bases spanning the gap. Germline CDR1 is SGHNT and CDR2 is YYREEE (reference sequence). The full variable domain, in which reference TRBV5-4 and TRBJ2-5 provide the parts outside the CDR3, is ETGVTQSPTHLIKTRGQQVTLRCSSQSGHNTVSWYQQALGQGPQFIFQYYREEENGRGNFPPRFSGLQFPNYSSELNVNALELDDSALYLCASSLELKETQYFGPGTRLLVL.

This chain uses TRBV19 with TRBJ2-7; tentative D call: TRBD2 (5 bases). V lost 1 base, J lost 7 bases, and 11 bases lay in between. Germline-derived CDR1 and CDR2 are LNHDA and SQIVND (reference sequence). The CDR3 length is 13 residues. CDR3 DNA: TGTGCCAGTAGTATAGGCCAAGGCGGGGAGCAGTACTTC. Translation gives CASSIGQGGEQYF.

The chain combines TRBV7-9 with TRBJ2-5; 11 bases are shared with TRBD1. V gave up 3 bases and J gave up 12 bases; unmatched junction bases: 15. This CDR3 is built from 16 residues. Germline CDR1 SEHNR, CDR2 FQNEAQ (reference sequence). The CDR3 DNA reads as TGTGCCAGCAGCTTCTCGGGAGCGGGACAGGGGGGAAAAAAGTACTTC. Encoded protein: CASSFSGAGQGGKKYF.

CDR3 sequence (DNA): TGTGCCAGCAGTGAATCTGAGGGAATAGGCTATGGCTACACCTTC. The encoded protein is CASSESEGIGYGYTF. The chain carries TRBV6-1 and TRBJ1-2; no clear D. The CDR3 loop spans 15 amino acids. The V gene lost 2 bases and the J gene lost 4 bases, with 14 bases spanning the gap. Germline V CDR1 and CDR2: MNHNS, SASEGT.

The V call is TRBV6-5, the J call TRBJ2-7; TRBD1 might be the D (5 bases). This CDR3 is built from 15 residues. Germline assignment: CDR1 MNHEY and CDR2 SVGAGI. Trimming left V 6 bases short and J 7 bases short, with 22 bases between. The CDR3 DNA is TGTGCCAGCAGCAGGTACGCTCCCCAGGGTGGTGAGCAGTACTTC. This encodes CASSRYAPQGGEQYF.

The chain joins TRBV7-8 to TRBJ1-6, with 9 bases fitting TRBD1. This CDR3 comprises 14 residues. The ends lost 6 bases at V and 7 bases at J; junction bases unmatched: 4. CDR1 is SGHVS and CDR2 is FQNEAQ in the germline V gene. CDR3 sequence (DNA): TGTGCCAGCAGTCCCGGACAGGGGAATTCACCCCTCCACTTT. Its translation is CASSPGQGNSPLHF.

The chain has TRBV18 and TRBJ2-5; D is ambiguous. From germline, CDR1 is KGHSH and CDR2 LQKENI. The CDR3 extends over 16 amino acids. Trimming cost V 3 bases and J 7 bases, with 21 bases left between them. The CDR3 nucleotides read TGTGCCAGCTCACCGGCCTCTTTGGTCATATCAGGGACCCAGTACTTC. Protein sequence: CASSPASLVISGTQYF.

The chain couples TRBV5-1 to TRBJ1-3; 9 bases are a match to TRBD1. Germline V CDR1 and CDR2: SGHRS, YFSETQ. CDR3 length: 15 amino acids. Losses at the gene ends were 0 bases for V and 4 bases for J; bases not matched to a gene: 2. CDR3 nucleotide sequence: TGCGCCAGCAGCTTGGCCACAGGGGGCGGAAACACCATATATTTT. Residues: CASSLATGGGNTIYF. The variable domain in full, completed from reference TRBV5-1 and TRBJ1-3, reads KAGVTQTPRYLIKTRGQQVTLSCSPISGHRSVSWYQQTPGQGLQFLFEYFSETQRNKGNFPGRFSGRQFSNSRSEMNVSTLELGDSALYLCASSLATGGGNTIYFGEGSWLTVV.

The gene calls are TRBV28 and TRBJ1-2; D gene ambiguous. This CDR3 is 13 amino acids long. From germline, CDR1 is MDHEN and CDR2 SYDVKM. V was shortened by 3 bases and J by 8 bases, with 13 bases between the two germline ends. CDR3 DNA sequence: TGTGCCAGCAGTTTTAGTGGGAGGAACGGCTACACCTTC. Its protein product is CASSFSGRNGYTF.

The V call is TRBV19, the J call TRBJ2-1, with 12 bases that match TRBD2. This CDR3 has 16 residues. J was trimmed by 7 bases and V by 0 bases; bases with no gene match: 4. The V gene's germline CDR1 is LNHDA and CDR2 SQIVND (reference sequence). CDR3 bases: TGTGCCAGTAGTATAGAGGCCGGGACTAGCGGGAATGAGCAGTTCTTC. Its protein is CASSIEAGTSGNEQFF.

V gene TRBV5-8 combines with J gene TRBJ2-2, with D possibly TRBD1 on 5 matching bases. Per germline, CDR1 SGHTS and CDR2 YDEGEE. The V and J ends lost 0 bases and 5 bases respectively, with 5 bases between them. This CDR3 region has 13 residues. This CDR3 is CASSLEGTGELFF. Here the CDR3 DNA reads TGTGCCAGCAGCTTGGAGGGGACCGGGGAGCTGTTTTTT.

V usage is TRBV6-1 and J usage is TRBJ1-2; D is perhaps TRBD1 (5 bases). V was shortened by 3 bases and J by 2 bases, with 19 bases between the two germline ends. CDR3 length: 17 amino acids. Germline V gives CDR1 MNHNS, CDR2 SASEGT. CDR3: CASSEFGGAGSNYGYTF. CDR3 nucleotide sequence: TGTGCCAGCAGTGAGTTTGGAGGGGCAGGGTCCAACTATGGCTACACCTTC.

The table lists this clone with a count of one. This chain connects TRBV19 to TRBJ2-7; D is ambiguous. The CDR3 sequence is 14 residues long. The ends were cut back, 2 bases at V and 0 bases at J, with 8 bases in the middle. The germline CDR1 and CDR2 sequences are LNHDA and SQIVND (reference sequence). The DNA of the CDR3 is TGTGCCAGTAGTATAAATCCGTTCTCCTACGAGCAGTACTTC. Protein product: CASSINPFSYEQYF.

V and J are TRBV2 and TRBJ1-2; 9 nucleotides match TRBD1. CDR1 is SNHLY, CDR2 FYNNEI, per germline. There are 15 residues in the CDR3. V dropped 2 bases and J dropped 2; count of bases not matched to a gene: 3. CDR3 protein: CASSERDRVNYGYTF. The CDR3 nucleotides read TGTGCCAGCAGTGAAAGGGACAGGGTAAACTATGGCTACACCTTC. The variable domain in full, with the rest retrieved from reference TRBV2 and TRBJ1-2, is EPEVTQTPSHQVTQMGQEVILRCVPISNHLYFYWYRQILGQKVEFLVSFYNNEISEKSEIFDDQFSVERPDGSNFTLKIRSTKLEDSAMYFCASSERDRVNYGYTFGSGTRLTVV.

The chain links TRBV28 to TRBJ2-3, with unresolved D. Deletions cut 4 bases from V and 6 bases from J, with 8 bases between. The CDR3 runs 12 residues. From germline, CDR1 is MDHEN and CDR2 SYDVKM. The CDR3 DNA reads TGTGCCAGCAGTTCACGAGGCGATACGCAGTATTTT. Residues: CASSSRGDTQYF.

The chain combines TRBV28 with TRBJ2-3; 15 bases map to TRBD2. Per the germline V gene, CDR1 is MDHEN and CDR2 is SYDVKM. The J segment lost 0 bases and the V segment lost 8 bases, leaving 12 bases of the junction unmatched. The CDR3 sequence is 19 residues long. The CDR3: CASLESGLAGGASTDTQYF. The CDR3, as DNA: TGTGCCAGCCTTGAATCGGGACTAGCGGGGGGAGCTAGCACAGATACGCAGTATTTT.